This record covers a single TCR beta chain. In germline, CDR1 is SGHTS, CDR2 YDEGEE. The CDR3 loop spans 19 amino acids. The V and J ends lost 4 bases and 0 bases respectively, with 20 bases between them. The data originate from a study of blood T cell repertoires in COVID-19. Original analysis: How many nucleated cells were present was estimated from reference gene primer amplification. TCRdb's copy holds only in-frame clones and misses some; the assay was immunoSEQ multiplex PCR. That table supplies the V and J calls and clone size; D and trimming were determined from the DNA. The sample includes a few hundred thousand clones, roughly 89% of them seen just once.

The chain joins TRBV5-8 to TRBJ1-6; D perhaps matches TRBD1 (6 bases). Sequenced material: peripheral blood. The receptor was derived from a woman aged 35 to 49 who had recovered from COVID-19. The CDR3 is CASSLPAGAGGSYNSPLHF. The DNA for the CDR3 is TGTGCCAGCAGCCTACCGGCGGGGGCAGGAGGCTCCTATAATTCACCCCTCCACTTT.